This TCR beta chain came from a study of breast tumors, draining lymph nodes, adjacent tissues. Study-level results: Tumor TCR diversity was below lymph nodes but above nontumor tissue. Luminal-like breast cancer showed significantly greater tumor-nontumor repertoire similarity than basal-like breast cancer did. Data only fit, rather than demonstrated, lymph node origin of most tumor T cells.

This clonotype was detected ten times or more. Its matching antigen is unknown. TCRdb re-called the multiplex PCR reads through MiXCR, storing one row per CDR3 protein. The table has some 170,000 distinct CDR3 sequences, around 33% seen once; the top ten hold around 4%. Breast cancer patients provided tissue from their axillary draining lymph nodes. The sequenced sample consisted of axillary lymph node tissue. The receptor was isolated from a female donor with breast cancer. Some clones in this sample may be carry-over from other donors' samples.

The CDR3: CASSLEERSYNEQFF. CDR3 in DNA: TGTGCCAGCAGCTTAGAGGAGCGCTCCTACAATGAGCAGTTCTTC. The rearrangement joins TRBV11-1 to TRBJ2-1; D is uncertain. Between the trimmed V and J ends, which lost 1 base and 0 bases, there was a span of 7 bases. Germline V gene sequence: CDR1 SGHAT, CDR2 FQDESV (reference sequence). The CDR3 is made up of 15 amino acids.